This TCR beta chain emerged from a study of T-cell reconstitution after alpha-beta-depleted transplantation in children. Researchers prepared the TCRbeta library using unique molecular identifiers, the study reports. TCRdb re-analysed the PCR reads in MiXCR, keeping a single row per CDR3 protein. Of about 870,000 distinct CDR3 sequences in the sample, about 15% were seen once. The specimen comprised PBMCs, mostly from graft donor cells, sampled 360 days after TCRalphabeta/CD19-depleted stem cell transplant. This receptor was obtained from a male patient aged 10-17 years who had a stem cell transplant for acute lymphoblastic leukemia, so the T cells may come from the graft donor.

CDR3 in amino acids: CASRRQGADTQYF. The CDR3 DNA reads TGTGCCAGCAGGAGACAGGGGGCAGATACGCAGTATTTT. The V call is TRBV3-1, the J call TRBJ2-3; 9 nucleotides agree with TRBD1. This CDR3 comprises 13 residues. The V segment lost 6 bases and the J segment 4 bases; nucleotides outside the gene matches: 2. Germline V gene lookup returns CDR1 LGHDT and CDR2 YNNKEL (reference sequence).